This TCR beta chain was documented in a study of identical twins. General study findings and limits: Clonotypes of the beta chain that were abundant in cord blood carried fewer insertions (memory repertoires showed none). Shared out-of-frame alpha sequences (those common to twins) showed excess low generation probability. Potential partial confounding of zero-insertion analyses by invariant MAIT and iNKT cells was noted.

This clonotype was counted ten times or more. Its matching antigen is unknown. Trimming left V 7 bases short and J 0 bases short, with 9 bases between. The CDR3 runs to 14 residues. Germline V gives CDR1 MNHNS, CDR2 SASEGT. Carrying unique molecular identifiers, the cDNA also gained a universal primer site through template switching. TCRdb reprocessed the 5' RACE reads with MiXCR, giving one entry per CDR3 protein. The profile shows 690,000 or so distinct CDR3 sequences, less than 10% of them singletons. Separately, the same data were catalogued under a study of yellow fever vaccine responses in identical twins.

The TCR was taken from a woman younger than 30 in good health. Material for sequencing was PBMCs. The rearrangement uses TRBV6-1 and TRBJ2-2, with D tentatively TRBD2 (5 bases). CDR3 sequence (DNA): TGTGCCAGCATTCCGGGAACGAACACCGGGGAGCTGTTTTTT. This encodes CASIPGTNTGELFF.